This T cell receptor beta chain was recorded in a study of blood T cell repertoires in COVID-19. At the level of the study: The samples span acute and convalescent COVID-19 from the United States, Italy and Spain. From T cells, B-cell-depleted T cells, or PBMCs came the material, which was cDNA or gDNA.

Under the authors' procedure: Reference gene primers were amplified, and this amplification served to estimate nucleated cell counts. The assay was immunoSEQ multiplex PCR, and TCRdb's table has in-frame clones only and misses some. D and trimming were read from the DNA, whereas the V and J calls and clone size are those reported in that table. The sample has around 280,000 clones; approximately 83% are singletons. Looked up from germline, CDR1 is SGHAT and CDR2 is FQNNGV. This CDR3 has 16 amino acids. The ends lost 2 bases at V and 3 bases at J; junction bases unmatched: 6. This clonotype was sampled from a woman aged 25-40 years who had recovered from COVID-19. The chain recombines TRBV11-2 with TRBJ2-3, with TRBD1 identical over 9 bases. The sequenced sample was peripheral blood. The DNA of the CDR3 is TGTGCCAGCAGCTTACTGAGACAGGGGGGGACAGATACGCAGTATTTT. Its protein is CASSLLRQGGTDTQYF. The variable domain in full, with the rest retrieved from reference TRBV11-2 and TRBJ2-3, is EAGVAQSPRYKIIEKRQSVAFWCNPISGHATLYWYQQILGQGPKLLIQFQNNGVVDDSQLPKDRFSAERLKGVDSTLKIQPAKLEDSAVYLCASSLLRQGGTDTQYFGPGTRLTVL.